The entry that follows covers one TCR beta chain sequence. The data belong to a study of T cells in Graves' hyperthyroidism and ophthalmopathy. Germline CDR1 is SNHLY and CDR2 is FYNNEI. The CDR3 has 14 amino acids. V was trimmed by 4 bases and J by 1 base, leaving 9 bases between them. Amplification of TCR beta CDR3 regions was performed using RNA transcripts as template. The HTBI primer set drove a first-round RT-PCR of the TCR CDR3. TCRdb itself ran the multiplex PCR reads through MiXCR, one entry per CDR3 protein. There are 750,000 to 900,000 distinct CDR3 sequences in the sample; about 38% occur only once, and 8% to 9% lies in the top ten.

V is TRBV2 and J is TRBJ2-3; a weak D match, TRBD1 (6 bases). The source material was blood. The receptor was derived from a man younger than 35 with Graves' hyperthyroidism. The CDR3 sequence: CASSVGGRTDTQYF. For the CDR3, the DNA is TGTGCCAGCAGTGTTGGGGGCCGCACAGATACGCAGTATTTT.